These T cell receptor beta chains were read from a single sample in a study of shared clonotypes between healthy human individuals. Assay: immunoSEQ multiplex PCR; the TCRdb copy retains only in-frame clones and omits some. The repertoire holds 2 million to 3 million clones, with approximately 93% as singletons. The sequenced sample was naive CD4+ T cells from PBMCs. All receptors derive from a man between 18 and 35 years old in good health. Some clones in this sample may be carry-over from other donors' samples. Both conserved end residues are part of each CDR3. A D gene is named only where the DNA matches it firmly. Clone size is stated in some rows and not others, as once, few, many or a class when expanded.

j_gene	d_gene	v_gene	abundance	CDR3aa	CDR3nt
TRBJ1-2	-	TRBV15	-	CATSPRGRPLYGYTF	TGTGCCACCAGCCCCCGGGGCCGCCCCCTATATGGCTACACCTTC
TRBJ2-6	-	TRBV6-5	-	CASSDLLHGANVLTF	TGTGCCAGCAGCGATCTCTTACACGGGGCCAACGTCCTGACTTTC
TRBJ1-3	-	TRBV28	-	CASSVQGAGNTIYF	TGTGCCAGCAGCGTACAAGGGGCTGGAAACACCATATATTTT
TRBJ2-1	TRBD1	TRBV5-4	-	CASSLTGVNEQFF	TGTGCCAGCAGCTTAACAGGGGTCAATGAGCAGTTCTTC
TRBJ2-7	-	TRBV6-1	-	CASSGVTTYEQYF	TGTGCCAGCAGTGGTGTTACTACCTACGAGCAGTACTTC
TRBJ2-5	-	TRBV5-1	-	CASSFQGYQETQYF	TGCGCCAGCAGCTTTCAGGGTTACCAAGAGACCCAGTACTTC
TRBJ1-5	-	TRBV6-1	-	CASSEMGGGNQPQHF	TGTGCCAGCAGTGAAATGGGGGGAGGGAATCAGCCCCAGCATTTT
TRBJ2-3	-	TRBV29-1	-	CSVEDRRDTQYF	TGCAGCGTTGAGGACCGTAGGGATACGCAGTATTTT
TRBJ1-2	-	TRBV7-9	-	CASSQQARYGYTF	TGTGCCAGCAGCCAACAAGCTCGCTATGGCTACACCTTC
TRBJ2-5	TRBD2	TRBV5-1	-	CASSSRIPGLGQETQYF	TGCGCCAGCAGCTCCCGTATACCGGGACTAGGACAAGAGACCCAGTACTTC
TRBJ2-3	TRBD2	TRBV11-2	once	CASRPGLAGFDTQYF	TGTGCCAGCAGACCCGGACTAGCGGGTTTCGATACGCAGTATTTT